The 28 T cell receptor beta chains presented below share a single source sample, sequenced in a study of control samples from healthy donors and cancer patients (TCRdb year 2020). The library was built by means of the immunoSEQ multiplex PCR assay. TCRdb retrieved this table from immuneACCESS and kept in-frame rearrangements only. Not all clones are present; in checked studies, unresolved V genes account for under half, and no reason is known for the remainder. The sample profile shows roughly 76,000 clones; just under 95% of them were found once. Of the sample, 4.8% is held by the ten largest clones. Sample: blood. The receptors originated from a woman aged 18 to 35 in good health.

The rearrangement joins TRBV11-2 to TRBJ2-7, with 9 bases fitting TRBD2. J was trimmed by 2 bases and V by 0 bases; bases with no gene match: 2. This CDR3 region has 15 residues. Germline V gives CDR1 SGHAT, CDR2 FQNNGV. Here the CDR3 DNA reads TGTGCCAGCAGCTTAGAGCGGGGGGGCCCCTACGAGCAGTACTTC. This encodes CASSLERGGPYEQYF. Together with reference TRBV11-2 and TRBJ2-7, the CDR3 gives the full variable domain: EAGVAQSPRYKIIEKRQSVAFWCNPISGHATLYWYQQILGQGPKLLIQFQNNGVVDDSQLPKDRFSAERLKGVDSTLKIQPAKLEDSAVYLCASSLERGGPYEQYFGPGTRLTVT.

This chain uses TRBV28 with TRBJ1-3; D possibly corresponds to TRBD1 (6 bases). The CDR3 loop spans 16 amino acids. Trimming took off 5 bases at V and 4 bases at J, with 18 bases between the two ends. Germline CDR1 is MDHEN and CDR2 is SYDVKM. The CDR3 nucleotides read TGTGCCAGCAGTCAAAAAAACAGGGTATCGGGAAACACCATATATTTT. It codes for CASSQKNRVSGNTIYF. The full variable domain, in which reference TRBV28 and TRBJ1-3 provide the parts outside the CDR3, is DVKVTQSSRYLVKRTGEKVFLECVQDMDHENMFWYRQDPGLGLRLIYFSYDVKMKEKGDIPEGYSVSREKKERFSLILESASTNQTSMYLCASSQKNRVSGNTIYFGEGSWLTVV.

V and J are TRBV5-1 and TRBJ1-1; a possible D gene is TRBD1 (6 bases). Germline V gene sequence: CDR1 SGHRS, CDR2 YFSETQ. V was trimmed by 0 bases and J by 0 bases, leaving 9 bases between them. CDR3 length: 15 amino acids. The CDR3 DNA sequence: TGCGCCAGCAGCTTGGCAGGGGTTCTGAACACTGAAGCTTTCTTT. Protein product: CASSLAGVLNTEAFF.

DNA for the CDR3: TGTGCCAGCTCACCACGGAAAGGGGGCGTGAACACTGAAGCTTTCTTT. Translating gives CASSPRKGGVNTEAFF. This chain links TRBV18 with TRBJ1-1, with 7 bases that match TRBD1. This CDR3 region has 16 residues. Germline V CDR1 and CDR2: KGHSH, LQKENI. V was pared by 1 base and J by 0 bases, with 5 bases of the junction left unmatched.

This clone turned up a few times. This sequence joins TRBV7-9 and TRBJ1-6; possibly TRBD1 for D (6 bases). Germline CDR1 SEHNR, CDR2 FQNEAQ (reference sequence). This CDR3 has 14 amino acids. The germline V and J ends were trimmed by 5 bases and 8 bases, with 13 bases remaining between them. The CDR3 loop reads CASSLDRYHSPLHF. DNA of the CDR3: TGTGCCAGCAGCCTAGACAGGTACCATTCACCCCTCCACTTT.

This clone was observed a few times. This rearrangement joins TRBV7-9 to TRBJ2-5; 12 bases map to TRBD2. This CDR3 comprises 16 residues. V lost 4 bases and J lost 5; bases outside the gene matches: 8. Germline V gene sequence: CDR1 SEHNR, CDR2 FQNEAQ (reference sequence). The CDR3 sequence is CASSSRLTSGGETQYF. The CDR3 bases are TGTGCCAGCAGCTCCCGTCTGACTAGCGGGGGTGAGACCCAGTACTTC.

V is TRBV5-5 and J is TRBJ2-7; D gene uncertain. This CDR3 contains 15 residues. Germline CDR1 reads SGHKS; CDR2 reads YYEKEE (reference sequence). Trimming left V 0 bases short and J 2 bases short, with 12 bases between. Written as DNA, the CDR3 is TGTGCCAGCAGCTTGGCCGGCACCCCCGCCTACGAGCAGTACTTC. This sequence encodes CASSLAGTPAYEQYF.

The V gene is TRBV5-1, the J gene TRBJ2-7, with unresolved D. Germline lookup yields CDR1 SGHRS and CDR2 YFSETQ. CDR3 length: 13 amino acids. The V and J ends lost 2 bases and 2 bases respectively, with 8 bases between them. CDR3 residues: CASSFGSTYEQYF. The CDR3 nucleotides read TGCGCCAGCAGCTTCGGCAGTACCTACGAGCAGTACTTC.

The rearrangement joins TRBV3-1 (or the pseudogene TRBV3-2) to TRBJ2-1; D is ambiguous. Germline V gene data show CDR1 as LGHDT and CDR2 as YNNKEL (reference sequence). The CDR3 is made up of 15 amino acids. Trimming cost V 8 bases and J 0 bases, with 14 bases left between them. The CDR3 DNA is TGTGCCAGCCGCCCTCTTGGTAGCTCCTACAATGAGCAGTTCTTC. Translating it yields CASRPLGSSYNEQFF.

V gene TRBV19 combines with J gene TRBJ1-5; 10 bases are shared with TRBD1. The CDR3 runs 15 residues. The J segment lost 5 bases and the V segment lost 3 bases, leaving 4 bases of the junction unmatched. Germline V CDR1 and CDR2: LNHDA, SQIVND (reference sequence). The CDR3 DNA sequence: TGTGCCAGTAGTATGGGACAGGGGAGGGATCAGCCCCAGCATTTT. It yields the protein CASSMGQGRDQPQHF.

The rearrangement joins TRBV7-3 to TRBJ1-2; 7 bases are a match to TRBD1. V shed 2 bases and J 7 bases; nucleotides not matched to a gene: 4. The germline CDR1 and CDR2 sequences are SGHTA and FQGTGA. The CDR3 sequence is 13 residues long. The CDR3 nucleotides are TGTGCCAGCAGCTTAGCCAGGGGGTCTGGCTACACCTTC. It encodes CASSLARGSGYTF. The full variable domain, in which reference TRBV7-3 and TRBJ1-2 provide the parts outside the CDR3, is GAGVSQTPSNKVTEKGKYVELRCDPISGHTALYWYRQSLGQGPEFLIYFQGTGAADDSGLPNDRFFAVRPEGSVSTLKIQRTERGDSAVYLCASSLARGSGYTFGSGTRLTVV.

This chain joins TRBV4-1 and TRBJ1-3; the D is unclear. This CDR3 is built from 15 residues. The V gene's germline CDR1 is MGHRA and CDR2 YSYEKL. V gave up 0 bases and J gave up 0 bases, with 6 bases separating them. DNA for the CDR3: TGCGCCAGCAGCCAAGAACATAGCTCTGGAAACACCATATATTTT. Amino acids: CASSQEHSSGNTIYF.

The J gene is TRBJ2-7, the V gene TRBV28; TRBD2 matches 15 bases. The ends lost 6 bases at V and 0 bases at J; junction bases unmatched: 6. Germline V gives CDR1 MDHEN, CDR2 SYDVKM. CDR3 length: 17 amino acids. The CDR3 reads CASRPWTSGRASYEQYF. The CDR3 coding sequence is TGTGCCAGCAGGCCCTGGACTAGCGGGAGGGCCTCCTACGAGCAGTACTTC.

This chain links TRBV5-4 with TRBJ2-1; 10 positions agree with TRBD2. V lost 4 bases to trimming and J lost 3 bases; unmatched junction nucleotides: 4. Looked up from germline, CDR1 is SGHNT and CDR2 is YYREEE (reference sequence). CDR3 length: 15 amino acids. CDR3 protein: CASSTRTSGYNEQFF. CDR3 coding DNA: TGTGCCAGCAGCACAAGGACTAGCGGCTACAATGAGCAGTTCTTC.

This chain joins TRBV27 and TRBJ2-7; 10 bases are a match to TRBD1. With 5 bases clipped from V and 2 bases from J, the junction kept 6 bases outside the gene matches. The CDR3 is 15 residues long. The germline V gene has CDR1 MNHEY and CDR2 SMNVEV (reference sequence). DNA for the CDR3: TGTGCCAGCAGTCACATCGGGACAGGGGCCTACGAGCAGTACTTC. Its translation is CASSHIGTGAYEQYF.

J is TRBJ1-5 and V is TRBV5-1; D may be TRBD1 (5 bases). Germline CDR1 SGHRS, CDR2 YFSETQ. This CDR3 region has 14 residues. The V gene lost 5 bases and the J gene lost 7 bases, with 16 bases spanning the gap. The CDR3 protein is CASSVVGDGQPQHF. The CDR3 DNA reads TGCGCCAGCAGTGTGGTGGGGGATGGGCAGCCCCAGCATTTT.

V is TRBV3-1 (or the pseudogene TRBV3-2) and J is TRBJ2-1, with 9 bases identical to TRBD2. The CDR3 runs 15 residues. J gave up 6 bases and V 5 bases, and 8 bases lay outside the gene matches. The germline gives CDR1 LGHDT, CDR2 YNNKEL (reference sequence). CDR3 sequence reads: CASSYHGTSSNEQFF. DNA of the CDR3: TGTGCCAGCAGCTACCACGGGACTAGCAGCAATGAGCAGTTCTTC.

CDR3: CASSWGRRGPYNSPLHF. The CDR3 nucleotides read TGTGCCAGCAGCTGGGGGCGTAGGGGGCCCTATAATTCACCCCTCCACTTT. V gene TRBV5-6 combines with J gene TRBJ1-6; 7 bases fit TRBD1. The CDR3 contains 17 residues. Germline V lookup: CDR1 SGHDT, CDR2 YYEEEE. V shed 3 bases, J shed 2 bases, and the junction held 8 bases outside the gene matches. The full variable domain, with the rest looked up from reference TRBV5-6 and TRBJ1-6, is DAGVTQSPTHLIKTRGQQVTLRCSPKSGHDTVSWYQQALGQGPQFIFQYYEEEERQRGNFPDRFSGHQFPNYSSELNVNALLLGDSALYLCASSWGRRGPYNSPLHFGNGTRLTVT.

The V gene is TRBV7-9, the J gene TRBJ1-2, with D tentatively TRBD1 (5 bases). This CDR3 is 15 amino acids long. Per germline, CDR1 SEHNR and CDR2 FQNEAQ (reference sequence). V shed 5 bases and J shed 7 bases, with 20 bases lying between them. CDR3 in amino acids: CASSRKTTGQGGYTF. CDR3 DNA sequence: TGTGCCAGCAGCCGCAAAACAACGGGGCAGGGTGGCTACACCTTC.

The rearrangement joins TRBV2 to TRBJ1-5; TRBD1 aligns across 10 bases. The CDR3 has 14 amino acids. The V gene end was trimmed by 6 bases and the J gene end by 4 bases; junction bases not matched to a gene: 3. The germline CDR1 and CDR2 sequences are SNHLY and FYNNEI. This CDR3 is CASRPDRGNQPQHF. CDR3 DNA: TGTGCCAGCAGACCGGACAGGGGGAATCAGCCCCAGCATTTT.

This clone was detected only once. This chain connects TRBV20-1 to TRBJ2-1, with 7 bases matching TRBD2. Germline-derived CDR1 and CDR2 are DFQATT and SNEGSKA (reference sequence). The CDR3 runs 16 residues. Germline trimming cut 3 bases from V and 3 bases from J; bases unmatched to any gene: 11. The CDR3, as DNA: TGCAGTGCTAGTATTTGGTCGGGCGGGGGCTACAATGAGCAGTTCTTC. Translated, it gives CSASIWSGGGYNEQFF.

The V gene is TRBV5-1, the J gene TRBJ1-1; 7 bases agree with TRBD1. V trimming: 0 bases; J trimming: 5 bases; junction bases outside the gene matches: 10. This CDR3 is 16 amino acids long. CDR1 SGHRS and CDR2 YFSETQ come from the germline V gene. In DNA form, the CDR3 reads TGCGCCAGCAGCTTGGGTTTGGGAGGGGGCAGGACTGAAGCTTTCTTT. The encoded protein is CASSLGLGGGRTEAFF.

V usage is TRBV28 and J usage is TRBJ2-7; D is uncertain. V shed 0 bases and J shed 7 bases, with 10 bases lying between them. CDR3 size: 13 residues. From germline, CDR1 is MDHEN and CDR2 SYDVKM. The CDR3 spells CASSLWAGQEQYF. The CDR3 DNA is TGTGCCAGCAGTTTATGGGCAGGTCAGGAGCAGTACTTC.

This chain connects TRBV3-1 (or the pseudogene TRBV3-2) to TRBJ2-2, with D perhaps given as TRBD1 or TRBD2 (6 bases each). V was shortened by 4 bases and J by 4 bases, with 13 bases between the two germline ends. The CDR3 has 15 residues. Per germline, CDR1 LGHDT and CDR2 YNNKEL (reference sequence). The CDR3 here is CASSRQGRGTGELFF. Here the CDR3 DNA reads TGTGCCAGCAGCCGCCAGGGGCGGGGCACCGGGGAGCTGTTTTTT.

The CDR3 DNA sequence: TGTGCCAGCCACCTCGGGGGGCGCGGGCTAAGAAACACTGAAGCTTTCTTT. Encoded protein: CASHLGGRGLRNTEAFF. This chain links TRBV18 with TRBJ1-1; maybe TRBD1 (6 bases). Germline CDR1 KGHSH, CDR2 LQKENI. Trimming stripped 8 bases from V and 2 bases from J, with 24 bases between. This CDR3 has 17 residues.

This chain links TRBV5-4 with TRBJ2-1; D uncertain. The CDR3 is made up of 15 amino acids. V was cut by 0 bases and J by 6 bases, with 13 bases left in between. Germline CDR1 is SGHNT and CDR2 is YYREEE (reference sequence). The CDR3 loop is CASSLDLTQFNEQFF. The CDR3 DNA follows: TGTGCCAGCAGCTTGGATCTAACCCAGTTCAATGAGCAGTTCTTC.

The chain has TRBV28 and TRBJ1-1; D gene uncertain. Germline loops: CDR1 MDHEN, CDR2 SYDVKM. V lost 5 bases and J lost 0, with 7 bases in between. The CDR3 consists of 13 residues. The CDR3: CASSEVVNTEAFF. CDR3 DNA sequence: TGTGCCAGCAGTGAGGTGGTGAACACTGAAGCTTTCTTT.

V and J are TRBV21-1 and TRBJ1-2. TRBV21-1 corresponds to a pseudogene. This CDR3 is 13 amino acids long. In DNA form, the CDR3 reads TGTGCCAGCAAAATCAGGGAGGGGACTTCCCACACCTTC. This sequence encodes CASKIREGTSHTF.